Given below is one TCR beta chain in context. This sample is part of a study of T cells in Graves' hyperthyroidism and ophthalmopathy. Turning to the study itself: Pretreatment peripheral blood was obtained at initial diagnosis.

The investigators amplified TCR beta CDR3 regions from RNA transcripts. HTBI primers were used for first-round RT-PCR of the TCR CDR3. TCRdb reprocessed the multiplex PCR reads via MiXCR and lists one record per CDR3 protein. The sample carries 370,000 or so distinct CDR3 sequences, 15% to 18% recorded once. The V gene lost 0 bases and the J gene lost 0 bases, with 9 bases spanning the gap. Germline V gene data show CDR1 as SGHTA and CDR2 as FQGNSA. The CDR3 totals 16 residues. This TCR came from a woman aged 18-29 years with Graves' hyperthyroidism that later progressed to Graves' ophthalmopathy. Sequenced input: blood. The chain recombines TRBV7-2 with TRBJ1-3, with D possibly matching TRBD1 (6 bases). Here the CDR3 DNA reads TGTGCCAGCAGCTTAGCGGGGGGCAGCTCTGGAAACACCATATATTTT. It encodes CASSLAGGSSGNTIYF. Combining the CDR3 with reference TRBV7-2 and TRBJ1-3 gives the whole variable domain GAGVSQSPSNKVTEKGKDVELRCDPISGHTALYWYRQSLGQGLEFLIYFQGNSAPDKSGLPSDRFSAERTGGSVSTLTIQRTQQEDSAVYLCASSLAGGSSGNTIYFGEGSWLTVV.